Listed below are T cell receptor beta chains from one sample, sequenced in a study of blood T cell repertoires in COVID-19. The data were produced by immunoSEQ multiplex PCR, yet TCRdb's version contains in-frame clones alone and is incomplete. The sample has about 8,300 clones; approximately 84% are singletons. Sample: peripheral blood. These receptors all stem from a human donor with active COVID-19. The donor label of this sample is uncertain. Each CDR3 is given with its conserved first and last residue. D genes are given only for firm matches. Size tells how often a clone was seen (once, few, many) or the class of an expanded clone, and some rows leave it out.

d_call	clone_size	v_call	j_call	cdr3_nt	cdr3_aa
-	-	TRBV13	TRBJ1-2	TGTGCCAGCAGCTTGTCCGTACGGGGCTACACCTTC	CASSLSVRGYTF
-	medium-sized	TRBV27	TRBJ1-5	TGTGCCAGCAGTATTATAGGGGAGCCCCAGCATTTT	CASSIIGEPQHF
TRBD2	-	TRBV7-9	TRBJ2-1	TGTGCCAGCAGCTTCGGCGGGACTAGCGGGAGAGTGAGCAATGAGCAGTTCTTC	CASSFGGTSGRVSNEQFF
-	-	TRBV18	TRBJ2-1	TGTGCCAGCTCACCCGAAAACAGGGAGCAGTTCTTC	CASSPENREQFF
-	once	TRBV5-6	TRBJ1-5	TGTGCCAGCAGCTTGGGGAGTACGAGCAATCAGCCCCAGCATTTT	CASSLGSTSNQPQHF
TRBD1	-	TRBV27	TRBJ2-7	TGTGCCAGCAGTTTCGGGGACAGGGCAGCGCAGTACTTC	CASSFGDRAAQYF
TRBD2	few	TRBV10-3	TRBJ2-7	TGTGCCATCAGTCCGGGAGGTCACGAGCAGTACTTC	CAISPGGHEQYF
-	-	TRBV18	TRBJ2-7	TGTGCCAGCTCACCAGAAGGCAAACAGGGGACTTCCTACGAGCAGTACTTC	CASSPEGKQGTSYEQYF
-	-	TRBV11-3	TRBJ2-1	TGTGCCAGCAGCCCATCGGGGATGGGGGAGCAGTTCTTC	CASSPSGMGEQFF
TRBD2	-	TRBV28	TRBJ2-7	TGTGCCAGCAGTCCGGGACTAGCGGTCTACTACGAGCAGTACTTC	CASSPGLAVYYEQYF
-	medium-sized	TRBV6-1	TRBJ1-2	TGTGCCAGCAGTGACCAACACTACAGGGTGGGAGATGGCTACACCTTC	CASSDQHYRVGDGYTF
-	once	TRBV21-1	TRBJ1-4	TGTGCCAGCAGCGCCGGGACAGGGGCGGAAAAACTGTTTTTT	CASSAGTGAEKLFF
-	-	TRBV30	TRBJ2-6	TGTGCCTGGAGTGTACAGGTCCCTGGGGCCAACGTCCTGACTTTC	CAWSVQVPGANVLTF
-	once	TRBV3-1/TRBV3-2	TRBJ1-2	TGTGCCAGCAGCCATGGACCTGGAGGTGGCTACACCTTC	CASSHGPGGGYTF
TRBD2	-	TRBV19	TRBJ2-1	TGTGCCAGTAAGAGGGCGGGAGGGTTAGGTGAGCAGTTCTTC	CASKRAGGLGEQFF
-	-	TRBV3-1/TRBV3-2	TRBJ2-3	TGTGCCAGCAGCCAAGAAGGGGGCTTGGTCGGGGGCCTCGGATTATCAGATACGCAGTATTTT	CASSQEGGLVGGLGLSDTQYF
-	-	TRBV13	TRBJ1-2	TGTGCCAGCAGCTGGAGGGGCACGGGCTACACCTTC	CASSWRGTGYTF
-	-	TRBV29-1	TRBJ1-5	TGCAGCGTCCGGGACATCAATCAGCCCCAGCATTTT	CSVRDINQPQHF
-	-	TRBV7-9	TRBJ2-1	TGTGCCAGCAGCGAGACAGGGACTGGGACTGAGCAGTTCTTC	CASSETGTGTEQFF
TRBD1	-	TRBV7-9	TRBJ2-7	TGTGCCAGCAGCTTAGAGACAGGGGGCTTTTCCTACGAGCAGTACTTC	CASSLETGGFSYEQYF
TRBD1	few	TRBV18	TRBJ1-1	TGTGCCAGCTCCCCAACCTACAGGGGTGACGAAGCTTTCTTT	CASSPTYRGDEAFF
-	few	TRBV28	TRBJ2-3	TGTGCCAGCAGTTTATGGAGGAGTTCAACTAGCACAGATACGCAGTATTTT	CASSLWRSSTSTDTQYF
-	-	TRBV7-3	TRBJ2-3	TGTGCCAGCAGCTACCTACAGGGAACAGATACGCAGTATTTT	CASSYLQGTDTQYF
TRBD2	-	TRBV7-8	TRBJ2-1	TGTGCCAGCAGCTTAGCGTCGGGGGAGGGTCCGAATGAGCAGTTCTTC	CASSLASGEGPNEQFF
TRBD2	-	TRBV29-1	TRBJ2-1	TGCAGCGCCATCGGACTAGGAGCCTACAATGAGCAGTTCTTC	CSAIGLGAYNEQFF
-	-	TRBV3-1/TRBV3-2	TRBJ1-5	TGTGCCAGCAGCCGCGGGACTTTTGCGGCGCCCCAGCATTTT	CASSRGTFAAPQHF
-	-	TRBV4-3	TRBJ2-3	TGCGCCAGCAGCCAGAGTTTGAGCACAGATACGCAGTATTTT	CASSQSLSTDTQYF
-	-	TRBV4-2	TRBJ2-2	TGTGCCAGCAGCCCCATACGTGCGGGCCTGAACACCGGGGAGCTGTTTTTT	CASSPIRAGLNTGELFF
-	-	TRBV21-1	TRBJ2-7	TGTGCCAGCAGCGAGACAGGGAAGGTCTTTCAACCAGAGAACGAGCAGTACTTC	CASSETGKVFQPENEQYF
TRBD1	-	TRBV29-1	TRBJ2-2	TGCAGCGTTGGGACAGGCGGGGAGCTGTTTTTT	CSVGTGGELFF
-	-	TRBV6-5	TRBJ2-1	TGTGCCAGCAGTTACAGAGGTAACTTAGGCAATGAGCAGTTCTTC	CASSYRGNLGNEQFF
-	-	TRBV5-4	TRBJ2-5	TGTGCCAGCAGCACGGAGGTAGGAGAGACCCAGTACTTC	CASSTEVGETQYF
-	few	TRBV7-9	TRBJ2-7	TGTGCCAGCAGCTTACCTGGCAGCTACGAGCAGTACTTC	CASSLPGSYEQYF
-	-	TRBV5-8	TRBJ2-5	TGTGCCAGCAGCCGCTGGGGGGACCGAGAGACCCAGTACTTC	CASSRWGDRETQYF
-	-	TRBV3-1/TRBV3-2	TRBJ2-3	TGTGCCAGCAGCCAAGGGCGGACAGAGACAGATACGCAGTATTTT	CASSQGRTETDTQYF
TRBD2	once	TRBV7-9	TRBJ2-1	TGTGCCACCCGGGGGGGCCCCGTACTTGACAATGAGCAGTTCTTC	CATRGGPVLDNEQFF
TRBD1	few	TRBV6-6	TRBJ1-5	TGTGCCAGCAGACTCACAGGGGAAGGACAGCCCCAGCATTTT	CASRLTGEGQPQHF
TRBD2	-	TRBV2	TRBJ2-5	TGTGCCAGCAAGAGTACGGGAGGGCCTGAAGAGACCCAGTACTTC	CASKSTGGPEETQYF
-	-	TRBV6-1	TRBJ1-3	TGTGCCAGCAGTGACGATCGCAGGGGTCCCGGAAACACCATATATTTT	CASSDDRRGPGNTIYF
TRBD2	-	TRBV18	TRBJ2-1	TGTGCCAGCTCAGCGACTAGCATAGGTGAGCAGTTCTTC	CASSATSIGEQFF